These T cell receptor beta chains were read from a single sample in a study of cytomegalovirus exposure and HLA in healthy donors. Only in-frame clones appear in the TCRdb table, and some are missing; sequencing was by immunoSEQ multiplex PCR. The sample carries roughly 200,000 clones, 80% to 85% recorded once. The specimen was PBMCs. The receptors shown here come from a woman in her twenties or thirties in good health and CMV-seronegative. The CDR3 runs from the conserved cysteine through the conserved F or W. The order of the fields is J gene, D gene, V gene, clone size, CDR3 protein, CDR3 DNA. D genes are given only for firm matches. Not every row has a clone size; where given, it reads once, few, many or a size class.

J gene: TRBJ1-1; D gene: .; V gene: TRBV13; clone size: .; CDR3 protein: CASSRPTSGEAFF; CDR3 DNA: TGTGCCAGCAGCCGCCCAACTTCGGGTGAAGCTTTCTTT
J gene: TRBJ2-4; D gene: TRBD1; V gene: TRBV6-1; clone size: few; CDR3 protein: CASSPRTGWDIQYF; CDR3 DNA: TGTGCCAGCAGTCCTCGGACAGGGTGGGACATTCAGTACTTC
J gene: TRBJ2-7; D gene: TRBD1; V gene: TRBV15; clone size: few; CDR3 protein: CATSRGGQGAYEQYF; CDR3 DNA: TGTGCCACCAGCAGAGGGGGACAGGGGGCGTACGAGCAGTACTTC
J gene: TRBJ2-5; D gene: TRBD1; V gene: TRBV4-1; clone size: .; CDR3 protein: CASSPGQGNQETQYF; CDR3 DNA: TGCGCCAGCAGCCCGGGACAGGGAAACCAAGAGACCCAGTACTTC
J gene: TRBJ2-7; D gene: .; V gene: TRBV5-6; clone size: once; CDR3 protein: CASSLFGDMGEQYF; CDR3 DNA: TGTGCCAGCAGCTTGTTCGGGGATATGGGTGAGCAGTACTTC
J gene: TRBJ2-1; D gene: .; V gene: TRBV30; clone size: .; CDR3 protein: CAWSVRPSGNEQFF; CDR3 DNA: TGTGCCTGGAGTGTACGCCCCTCAGGGAATGAGCAGTTCTTC
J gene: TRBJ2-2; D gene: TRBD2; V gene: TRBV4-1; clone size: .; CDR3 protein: CASSHGGAGELFF; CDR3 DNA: TGCGCCAGCAGCCATGGGGGGGCCGGGGAGCTGTTTTTT
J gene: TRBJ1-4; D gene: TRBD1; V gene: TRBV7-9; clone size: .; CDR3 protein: CASSEGQGNEKLFF; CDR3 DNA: TGTGCCAGCAGTGAGGGACAGGGGAATGAAAAACTGTTTTTT
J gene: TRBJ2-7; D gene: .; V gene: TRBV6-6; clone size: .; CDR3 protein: CASSLLNEQYF; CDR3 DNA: TGTGCCAGCAGTCTACTTAACGAGCAGTACTTC
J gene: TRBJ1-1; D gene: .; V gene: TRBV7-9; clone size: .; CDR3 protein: CASSLVVGGVAAEAFF; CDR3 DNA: TGTGCCAGCAGCTTAGTAGTCGGGGGAGTAGCTGCTGAAGCTTTCTTT
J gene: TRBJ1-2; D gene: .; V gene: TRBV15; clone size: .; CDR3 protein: CATSRDIRGGYTF; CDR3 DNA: TGTGCCACCAGCAGAGATATCAGGGGAGGCTACACCTTC
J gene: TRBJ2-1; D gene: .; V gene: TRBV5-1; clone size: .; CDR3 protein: CASSLEGVSSYNEQFF; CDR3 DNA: TGCGCCAGCAGCTTGGAGGGGGTTAGCTCCTACAATGAGCAGTTCTTC
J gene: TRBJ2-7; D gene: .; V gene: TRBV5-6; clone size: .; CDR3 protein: CASSLPGSTYEQYF; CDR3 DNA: TGTGCCAGCAGCTTACCGGGGTCTACCTACGAGCAGTACTTC
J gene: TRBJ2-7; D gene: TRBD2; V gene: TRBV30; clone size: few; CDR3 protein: CAWSGGLRRGGEQYF; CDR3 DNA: TGTGCCTGGAGTGGGGGACTACGTCGCGGGGGAGAGCAGTACTTC
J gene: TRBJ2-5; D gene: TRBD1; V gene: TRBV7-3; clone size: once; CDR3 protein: CASSPGTAEETQYF; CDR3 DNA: TGTGCCAGCAGCCCCGGGACAGCAGAAGAGACCCAGTACTTC
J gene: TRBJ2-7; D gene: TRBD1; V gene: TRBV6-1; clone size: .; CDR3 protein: CASSESGTGFYEQYF; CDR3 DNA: TGTGCCAGCAGTGAATCCGGGACAGGCTTCTACGAGCAGTACTTC
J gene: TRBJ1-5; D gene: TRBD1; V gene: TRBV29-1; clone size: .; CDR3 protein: CSVGHRGNQPQHF; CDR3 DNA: TGCAGCGTCGGCCACAGGGGAAATCAGCCCCAGCATTTT
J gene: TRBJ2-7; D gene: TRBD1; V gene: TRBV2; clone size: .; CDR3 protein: CASRGTGYSWSRYEQYF; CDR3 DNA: TGTGCCAGCAGGGGGACAGGGTATAGCTGGTCTCGCTACGAGCAGTACTTC
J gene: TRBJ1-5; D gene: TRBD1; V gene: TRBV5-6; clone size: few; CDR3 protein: CASSFGTGKIQPQHF; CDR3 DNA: TGTGCCAGCAGCTTCGGGACAGGGAAAATTCAGCCCCAGCATTTT
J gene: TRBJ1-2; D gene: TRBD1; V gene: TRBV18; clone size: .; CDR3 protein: CASSPRGDSMYGYTF; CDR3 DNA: TGTGCCAGCTCACCACGGGGGGACAGCATGTATGGCTACACCTTC
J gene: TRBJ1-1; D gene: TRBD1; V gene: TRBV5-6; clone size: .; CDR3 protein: CASSPGQGSTEAFF; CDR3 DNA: TGTGCCAGCAGCCCGGGACAGGGGAGCACTGAAGCTTTCTTT
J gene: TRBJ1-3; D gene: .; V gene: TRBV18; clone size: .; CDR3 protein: CASSAVESSGNTIYF; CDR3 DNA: TGTGCCAGCTCAGCTGTGGAGAGCTCTGGAAACACCATATATTTT
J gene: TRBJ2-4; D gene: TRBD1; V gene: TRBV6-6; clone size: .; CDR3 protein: CASSASDRAYIQYF; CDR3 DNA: TGTGCCAGCAGTGCCTCGGACAGGGCTTACATTCAGTACTTC
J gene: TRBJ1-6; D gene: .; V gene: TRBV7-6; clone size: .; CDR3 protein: CASSLSFGGLNSPLHF; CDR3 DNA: TGTGCCAGCAGCTTAAGTTTCGGGGGTCTGAATTCACCCCTCCACTTT
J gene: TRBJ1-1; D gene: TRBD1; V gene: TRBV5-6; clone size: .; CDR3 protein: CASSSLGQSREAFF; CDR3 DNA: TGTGCCAGCAGCTCCTTGGGACAGTCCCGGGAGGCTTTCTTT
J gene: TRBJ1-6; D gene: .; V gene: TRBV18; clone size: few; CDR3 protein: CASSPGRTDNSPLHF; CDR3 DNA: TGTGCCAGCTCACCAGGACGGACAGACAATTCACCCCTCCACTTT
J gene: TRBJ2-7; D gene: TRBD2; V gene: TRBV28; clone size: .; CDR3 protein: CASSKAGGARGQYF; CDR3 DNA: TGTGCCAGCAGTAAGGCGGGAGGGGCTAGGGGGCAGTACTTC
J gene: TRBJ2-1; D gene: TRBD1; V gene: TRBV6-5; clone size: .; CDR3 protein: CASSRDRSYNEQFF; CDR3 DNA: TGTGCCAGCAGCCGGGACAGGTCCTACAATGAGCAGTTCTTC
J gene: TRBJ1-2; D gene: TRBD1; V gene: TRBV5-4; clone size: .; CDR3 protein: CASSPGTGGGYGYTF; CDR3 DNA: TGTGCCAGCAGCCCCGGGACAGGGGGCGGCTATGGCTACACCTTC
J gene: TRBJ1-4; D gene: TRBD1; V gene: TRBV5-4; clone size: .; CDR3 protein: CASSSGGFNEKLFF; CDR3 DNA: TGTGCCAGCAGCTCAGGGGGATTTAATGAAAAACTGTTTTTT
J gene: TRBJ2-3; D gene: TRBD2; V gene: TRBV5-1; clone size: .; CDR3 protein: CASRGLAGGGTDTQYF; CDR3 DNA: TGCGCCAGCAGGGGACTAGCGGGAGGGGGCACAGATACGCAGTATTTT
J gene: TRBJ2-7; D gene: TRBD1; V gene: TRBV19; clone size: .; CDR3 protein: CASSLLYSGTGAFYEQYF; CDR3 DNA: TGTGCCAGTAGTTTACTATACTCCGGGACAGGCGCTTTCTACGAGCAGTACTTC
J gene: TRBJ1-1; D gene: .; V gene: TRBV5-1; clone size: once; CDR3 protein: CASKRLDLNTEAFF; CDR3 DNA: TGCGCCAGCAAAAGACTAGACCTGAACACTGAAGCTTTCTTT
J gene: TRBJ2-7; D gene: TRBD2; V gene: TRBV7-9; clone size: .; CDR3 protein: CASSLGVLRETLYEQYF; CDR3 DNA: TGTGCCAGCAGCTTAGGAGTGTTGCGGGAGACCCTCTACGAGCAGTACTTC
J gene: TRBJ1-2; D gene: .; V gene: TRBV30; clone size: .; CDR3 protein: CAWSGSRGKGGYGYTF; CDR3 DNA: TGTGCCTGGAGTGGGTCCCGGGGTAAAGGGGGCTATGGCTACACCTTC
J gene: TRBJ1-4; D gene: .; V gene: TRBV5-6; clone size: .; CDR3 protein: CASSLVMGADEKLFF; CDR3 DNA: TGTGCCAGCAGCCTCGTTATGGGGGCGGATGAAAAACTGTTTTTT
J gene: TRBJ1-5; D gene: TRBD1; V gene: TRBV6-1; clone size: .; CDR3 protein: CASSLGTAINQPQHF; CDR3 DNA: TGTGCCAGCAGTCTCGGGACAGCGATCAATCAGCCCCAGCATTTT
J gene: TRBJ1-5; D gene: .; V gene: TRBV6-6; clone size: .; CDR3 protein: CASSYSGGRRLQHF; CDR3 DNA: TGTGCCAGCAGTTACTCGGGCGGGCGAAGGCTCCAGCATTTT
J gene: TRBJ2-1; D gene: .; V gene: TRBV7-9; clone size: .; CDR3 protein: CASSLEPEDSNEQFF; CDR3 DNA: TGTGCCAGCAGCTTAGAACCGGAGGACTCCAATGAGCAGTTCTTC
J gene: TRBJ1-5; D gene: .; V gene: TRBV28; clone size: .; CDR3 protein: CASTGQYNQPQHF; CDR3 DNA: TGTGCCAGCACCGGACAGTACAATCAGCCCCAGCATTTT
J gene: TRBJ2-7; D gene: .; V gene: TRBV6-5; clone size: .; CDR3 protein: CASSSVYEQYF; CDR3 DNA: TGTGCCAGCAGCAGCGTCTACGAGCAGTACTTC
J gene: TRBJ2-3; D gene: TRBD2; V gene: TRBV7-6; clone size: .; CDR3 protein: CASSLEASGRAGDTQYF; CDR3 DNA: TGTGCCAGCAGCTTAGAGGCTAGCGGGAGGGCCGGAGATACGCAGTATTTT
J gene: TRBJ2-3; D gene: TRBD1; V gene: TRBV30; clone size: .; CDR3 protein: CAWSVPVGYRGSTDTQYF; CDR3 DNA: TGTGCCTGGAGTGTACCTGTCGGCTACAGGGGTAGCACAGATACGCAGTATTTT
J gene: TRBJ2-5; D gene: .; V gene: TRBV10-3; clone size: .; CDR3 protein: CAISESPSQETQYF; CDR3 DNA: TGTGCCATCAGTGAGTCACCCAGCCAAGAGACCCAGTACTTC
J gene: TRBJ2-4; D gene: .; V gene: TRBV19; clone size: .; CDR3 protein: CASSIVLAKNIQYF; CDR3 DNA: TGTGCCAGTAGTATAGTACTAGCCAAAAACATTCAGTACTTC
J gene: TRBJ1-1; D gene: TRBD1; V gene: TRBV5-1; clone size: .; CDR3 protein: CASSLRTGLNTEAFF; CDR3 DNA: TGCGCCAGCAGCTTGCGGACAGGGCTGAACACTGAAGCTTTCTTT
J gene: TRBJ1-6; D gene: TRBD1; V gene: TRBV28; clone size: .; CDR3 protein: CASSLLDGTGGGYSPLHF; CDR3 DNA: TGTGCCAGCAGTTTATTGGATGGGACAGGGGGCGGTTATTCACCCCTCCACTTT
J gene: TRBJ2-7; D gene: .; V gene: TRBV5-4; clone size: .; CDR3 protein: CASRWGTGEQYF; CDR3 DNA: TGTGCCAGCAGATGGGGTACAGGGGAGCAGTACTTC
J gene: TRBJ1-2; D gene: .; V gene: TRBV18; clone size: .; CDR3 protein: CASSRQTSLRGNYGYTF; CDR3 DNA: TGTGCCAGCTCACGACAGACCTCCCTTAGGGGTAACTATGGCTACACCTTC
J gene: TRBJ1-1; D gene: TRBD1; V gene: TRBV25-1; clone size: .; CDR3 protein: CASSTTGGSRGAFF; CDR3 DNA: TGTGCCAGCAGCACAACAGGGGGCTCTCGCGGAGCTTTCTTT
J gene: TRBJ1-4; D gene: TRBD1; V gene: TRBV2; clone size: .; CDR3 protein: CASGGQLNEKLFF; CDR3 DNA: TGTGCCAGCGGGGGACAGCTTAATGAAAAACTGTTTTTT
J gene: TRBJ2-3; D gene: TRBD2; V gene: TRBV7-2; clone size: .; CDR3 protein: CASRAGLANTDTQYF; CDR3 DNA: TGTGCCAGCAGGGCGGGACTAGCGAACACAGATACGCAGTATTTT
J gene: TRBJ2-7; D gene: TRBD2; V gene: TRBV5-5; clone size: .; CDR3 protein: CASSGLAGYYEQYF; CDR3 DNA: TGTGCCAGCAGCGGACTAGCGGGATACTACGAGCAGTACTTC